The next 5 T cell receptor beta chains were all read from a single sample in a study of OX40 agonist ivuxolimab in advanced cancers. Here immunoSEQ multiplex PCR was the method, and the copy in TCRdb shows in-frame clones only, minus some. The sample contains tens of thousands of clones, around 92% of which appear only once. Sample: CD4+ or CD8+ T cells sorted from blood, taken in a trial of the OX40 agonist ivuxolimab. All receptors come from an adult with an advanced solid tumor such as melanoma, head and neck, liver or kidney cancer.

The chain joins TRBV5-4 to TRBJ2-7; TRBD2 aligns across 9 bases. V shed 4 bases, J shed 7 bases, and the junction held 15 bases outside the gene matches. The CDR3 is 16 amino acids. CDR1 SGHNT and CDR2 YYREEE come from the germline V gene (reference sequence). CDR3 sequence (DNA): TGTGCCAGCAGCCTACCCTTAGCGGGAGTATTGGGAGAGCAGTACTTC. As protein: CASSLPLAGVLGEQYF.

V gene TRBV6-5 combines with J gene TRBJ2-7; 7 nucleotides agree with TRBD1. The V and J ends lost 4 bases and 4 bases, in that order; junction bases with no gene match: 10. CDR1 and CDR2 (germline): MNHEY, SVGAGI. This CDR3 comprises 15 residues. CDR3 DNA: TGTGCCAGCAGTTCGAAAAACAGGGGCTTATACGAGCAGTACTTC. Translation: CASSSKNRGLYEQYF.

The chain uses TRBV7-3 and TRBJ2-3, with TRBD2 matching over 8 bases. Trimming cost V 0 bases and J 2 bases; bases outside gene matches: 4. The CDR3 covers 16 residues. Germline V gives CDR1 SGHTA, CDR2 FQGTGA. CDR3 sequence: CASSLTRGAPTDTQYF. The CDR3 DNA sequence: TGTGCCAGCAGCTTAACGCGGGGGGCGCCCACAGATACGCAGTATTTT.

The sample holds a few counts of this clone. The V gene is TRBV30, the J gene TRBJ1-1; maybe TRBD1 (6 bases). Germline CDR1 reads GTSNPN; CDR2 reads SVGIG (reference sequence). V lost 5 bases, J lost 6 bases, and 16 bases lay in between. This CDR3 is built from 13 residues. CDR3 sequence reads: CAWEISGEAEAFF. The CDR3 DNA is TGTGCCTGGGAGATCTCAGGGGAGGCTGAAGCTTTCTTT.

The V and J genes are TRBV7-9 and TRBJ1-3; no firm D call. The V end lost 6 bases, the J end lost 1 base, and 1 base lay between the germline ends. Germline assignment: CDR1 SEHNR and CDR2 FQNEAQ (reference sequence). This CDR3 has 11 amino acids. The CDR3 loop reads CASSSGNTIYF. CDR3 DNA: TGTGCCAGCAGTTCTGGAAACACCATATATTTT.